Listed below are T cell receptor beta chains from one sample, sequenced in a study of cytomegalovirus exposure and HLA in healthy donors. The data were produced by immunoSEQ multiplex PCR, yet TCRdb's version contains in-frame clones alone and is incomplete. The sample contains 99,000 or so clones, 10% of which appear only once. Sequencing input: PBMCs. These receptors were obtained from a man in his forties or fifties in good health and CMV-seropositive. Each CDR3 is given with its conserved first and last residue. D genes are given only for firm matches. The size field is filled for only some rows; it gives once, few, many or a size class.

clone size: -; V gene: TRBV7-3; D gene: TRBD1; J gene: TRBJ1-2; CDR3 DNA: TGTGCCAGCAGCCCACCGGGACAGTCTCCCAACTTC; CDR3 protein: CASSPPGQSPNF
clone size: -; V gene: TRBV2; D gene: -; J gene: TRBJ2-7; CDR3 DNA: TGTGCCAGCATGACAGACAACGAGCAGTACTTC; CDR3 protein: CASMTDNEQYF
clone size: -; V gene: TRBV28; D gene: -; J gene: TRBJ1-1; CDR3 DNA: TGTGCCAGCAGTTTGAGGATGGGCACTGAAGCTTTCTTT; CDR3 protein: CASSLRMGTEAFF
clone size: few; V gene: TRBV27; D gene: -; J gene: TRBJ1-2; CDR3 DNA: TGTGCCAGCAGTCTCTTGGGATTAGGGGAGGGGGACTATGGCTACACCTTC; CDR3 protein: CASSLLGLGEGDYGYTF
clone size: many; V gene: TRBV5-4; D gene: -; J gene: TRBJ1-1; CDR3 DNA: TGTGCCAGCAGCCCGGACAGCTTGAACACTGAAGCTTTCTTT; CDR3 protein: CASSPDSLNTEAFF
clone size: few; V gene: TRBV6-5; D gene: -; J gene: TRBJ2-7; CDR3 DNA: TGTGCCAGCAGCCCTCGGGAGTCGAAGTCCTACGAGCAATACTTC; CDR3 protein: CASSPRESKSYEQYF
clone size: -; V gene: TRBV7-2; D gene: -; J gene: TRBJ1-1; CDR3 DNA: TGTGCCAGCTCCCTTTCGGACATTTCTTCTGAAGCTTTCTTT; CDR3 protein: CASSLSDISSEAFF
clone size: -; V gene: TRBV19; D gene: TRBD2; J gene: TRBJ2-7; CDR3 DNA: TGTGCCAGTAGTATAGTAGCGGGAGGGTCCTACGAGCAGTACTTC; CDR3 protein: CASSIVAGGSYEQYF
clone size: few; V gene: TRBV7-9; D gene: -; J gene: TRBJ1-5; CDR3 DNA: TGTGCCAGCAGTGGGCCGGGAGTGCCCCAGCATTTT; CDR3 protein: CASSGPGVPQHF
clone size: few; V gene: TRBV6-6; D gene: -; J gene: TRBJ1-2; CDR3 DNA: TGTGCCAGCAGGTCAATTCTACTGGACTATGGCTACACCTTC; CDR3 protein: CASRSILLDYGYTF
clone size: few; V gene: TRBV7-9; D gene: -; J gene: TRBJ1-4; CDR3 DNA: TGTGCCAGCAGCTCTTATCTGGGGGGGGGCCCTGAAAAACTGTTTTTT; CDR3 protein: CASSSYLGGGPEKLFF
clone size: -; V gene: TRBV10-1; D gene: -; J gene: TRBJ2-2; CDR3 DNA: TGCGCCAGCAGTGAAGACAGTTCGAACACCGGGGAGCTGTTTTTT; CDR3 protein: CASSEDSSNTGELFF
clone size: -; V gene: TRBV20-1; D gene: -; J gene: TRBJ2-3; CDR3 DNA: TGCAGTGCTCGACAGCGAGATACGCAGTATTTT; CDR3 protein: CSARQRDTQYF
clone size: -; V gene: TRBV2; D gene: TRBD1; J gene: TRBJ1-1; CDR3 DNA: TGTGCCAGCAGTGGTATAGGGGGCGTCACTGAAGCTTTCTTT; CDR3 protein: CASSGIGGVTEAFF
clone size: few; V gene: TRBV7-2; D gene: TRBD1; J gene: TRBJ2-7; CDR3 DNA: TGTGCCAGCAGCTGGGACAGCCTGGCCTACGAGCAGTACTTC; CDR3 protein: CASSWDSLAYEQYF
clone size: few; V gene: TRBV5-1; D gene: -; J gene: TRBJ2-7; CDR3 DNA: TGCGCCAGCAGCTTGGCCGGGGGGCGCAACGAGCAGTACTTC; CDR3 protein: CASSLAGGRNEQYF
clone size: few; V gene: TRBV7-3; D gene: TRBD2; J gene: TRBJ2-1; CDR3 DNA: TGTGCCAGCAGCTTATTACCTAGCGGGATGAGCTCCTACAATGAGCAGTTCTTC; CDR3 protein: CASSLLPSGMSSYNEQFF
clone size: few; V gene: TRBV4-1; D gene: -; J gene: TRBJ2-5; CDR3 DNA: TGCGCCAGCAGCCAAGGGCAGTCACGAGAGACCCAGTACTTC; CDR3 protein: CASSQGQSRETQYF
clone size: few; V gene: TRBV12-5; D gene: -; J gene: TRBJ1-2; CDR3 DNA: TGTGCTAGTGGTTTGCAGGGTTTGGATGGCTACACCTTC; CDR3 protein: CASGLQGLDGYTF
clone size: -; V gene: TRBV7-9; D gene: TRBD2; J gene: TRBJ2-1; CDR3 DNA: TGTGCCAGCAGCTGGACAACTAGCGGGAGTGAAGAGCAGTTCTTC; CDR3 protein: CASSWTTSGSEEQFF
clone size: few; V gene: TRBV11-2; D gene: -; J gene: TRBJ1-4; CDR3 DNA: TGTGCCAGCAGCTTAGGACAGGCCAATGAAAAACTGTTTTTT; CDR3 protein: CASSLGQANEKLFF
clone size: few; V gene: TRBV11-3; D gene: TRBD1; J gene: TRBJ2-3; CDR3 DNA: TGTGCCAGCAGCACACAGGGGGCTTTTGGAGATACGCAGTATTTT; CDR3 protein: CASSTQGAFGDTQYF
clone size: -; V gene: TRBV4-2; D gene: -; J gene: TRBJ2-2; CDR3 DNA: TGTGCCAGCAGCCAAGGAGGGACCGGGGAGCTGTTTTTT; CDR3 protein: CASSQGGTGELFF
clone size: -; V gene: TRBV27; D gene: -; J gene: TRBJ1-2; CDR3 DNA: TGTGCCAGCAGTTTAAGAGGTCATGGCTACACCTTC; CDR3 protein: CASSLRGHGYTF
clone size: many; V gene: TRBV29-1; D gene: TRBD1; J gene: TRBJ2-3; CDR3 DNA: TGCAGCGTCGCCGGGACAGGGCGGTATGATACGCAGTATTTT; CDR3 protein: CSVAGTGRYDTQYF
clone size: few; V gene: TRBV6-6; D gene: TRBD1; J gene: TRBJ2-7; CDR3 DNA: TGTGCCAGCAGTCCCGGGACAGACCCCTACGAGCAGTACTTC; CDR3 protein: CASSPGTDPYEQYF
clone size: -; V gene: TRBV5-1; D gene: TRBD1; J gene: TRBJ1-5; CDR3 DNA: TGCGCCAGCAGACCGGACCCTGGACAGGCCAATCAGCCCCAGCATTTT; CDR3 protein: CASRPDPGQANQPQHF
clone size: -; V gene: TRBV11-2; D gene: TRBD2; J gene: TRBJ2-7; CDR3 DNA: TGTGCCAGCAGCTTCGGACTAGGGGAATACTACGAGCAGTACTTC; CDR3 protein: CASSFGLGEYYEQYF
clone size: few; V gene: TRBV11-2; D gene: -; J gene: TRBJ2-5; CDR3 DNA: TGTGCCAGCAGCTTAGTAAGGGGTAGCCTACAAGAGACCCAGTACTTC; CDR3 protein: CASSLVRGSLQETQYF
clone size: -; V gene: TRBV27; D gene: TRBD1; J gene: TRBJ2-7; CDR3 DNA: TGTGCCAGCAGTTTAGCACAGGGGGGCTACGAGCAGTACTTC; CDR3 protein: CASSLAQGGYEQYF
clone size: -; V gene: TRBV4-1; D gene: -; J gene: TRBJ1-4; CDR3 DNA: TGCGCCAGCAGCCAAGAACCCTGGACAGAGGTATATGAAAAACTGTTTTTT; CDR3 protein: CASSQEPWTEVYEKLFF
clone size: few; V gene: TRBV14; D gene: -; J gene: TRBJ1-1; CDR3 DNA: TGTGCCAGCAGCCTTACAGGGTTGGGCACTGAAGCTTTCTTT; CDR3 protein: CASSLTGLGTEAFF
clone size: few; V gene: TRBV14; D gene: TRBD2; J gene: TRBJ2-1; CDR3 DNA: TGTGCCAGCAGCCAAGTTGCGGGAGGGCCCTATGAGCAGTTCTTC; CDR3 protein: CASSQVAGGPYEQFF
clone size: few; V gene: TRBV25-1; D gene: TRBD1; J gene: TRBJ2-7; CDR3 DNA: TGTGCCAGCAGTAACAACAGGGGGAAAGGCTACGAGCAGTACTTC; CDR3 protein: CASSNNRGKGYEQYF
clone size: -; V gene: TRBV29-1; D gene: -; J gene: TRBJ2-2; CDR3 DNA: TGCAGCGTTGGACGGGGGACCGCGGCGAACACCGGGGAGCTGTTTTTT; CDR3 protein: CSVGRGTAANTGELFF
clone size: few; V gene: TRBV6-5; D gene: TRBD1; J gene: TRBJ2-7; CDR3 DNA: TGTGCCAGCAGTTACTCTGACAGGGGGTCCTACGAGCAGTACTTC; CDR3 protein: CASSYSDRGSYEQYF
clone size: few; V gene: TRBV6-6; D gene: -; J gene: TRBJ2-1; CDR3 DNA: TGTGCCAGCAGTTTCCGGGAGAGCTCCTACAATGAGCAGCTCTTC; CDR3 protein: CASSFRESSYNEQLF
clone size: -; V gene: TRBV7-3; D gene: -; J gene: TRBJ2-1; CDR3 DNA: TGTGCCAGCAGCTTTACGAGCGGGGAGCAGTTCTTC; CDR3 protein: CASSFTSGEQFF
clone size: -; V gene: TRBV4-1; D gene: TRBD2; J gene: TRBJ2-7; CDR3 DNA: TGCGCCAGCAGCCAAGTTTCTAGCGGCTCCTACGAGCAGTACTTC; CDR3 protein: CASSQVSSGSYEQYF
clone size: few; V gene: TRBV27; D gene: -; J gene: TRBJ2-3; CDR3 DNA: TGTGCCAGCAAACCGATTTCCGGGGGGCGCACAGATACGCAGTATTTT; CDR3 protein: CASKPISGGRTDTQYF
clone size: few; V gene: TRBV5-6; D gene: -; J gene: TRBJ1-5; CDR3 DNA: TGTGCCAGCAGCTCGGGGGGCGGTCAGCCCCAGCATTTT; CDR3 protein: CASSSGGGQPQHF
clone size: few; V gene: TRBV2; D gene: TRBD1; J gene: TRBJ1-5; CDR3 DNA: TGTGCCAGCAGAGGGGGCGACAGGGTCCAGCCCCAGCATTTT; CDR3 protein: CASRGGDRVQPQHF
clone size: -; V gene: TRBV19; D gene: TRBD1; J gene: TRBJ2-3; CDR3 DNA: TGTGCCAGTAATCCGGGACAGGGGGGCACAGATACGCAGTATTTT; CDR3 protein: CASNPGQGGTDTQYF
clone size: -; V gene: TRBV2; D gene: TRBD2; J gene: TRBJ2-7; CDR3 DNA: TGTGCCAGCAGTGAACGTAGCGGGAGGTACGAGCAGTACTTC; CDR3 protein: CASSERSGRYEQYF
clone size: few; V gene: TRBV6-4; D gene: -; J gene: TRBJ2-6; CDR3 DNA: TGTGCCAGCCTGGACAGTCCCGAAGCGTTTTGTGCCAACGTCCTGACTTTC; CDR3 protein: CASLDSPEAFCANVLTF
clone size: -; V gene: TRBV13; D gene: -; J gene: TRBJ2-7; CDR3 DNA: TGTGCCAGCAAGGTCCAGGGGACCTACGGGCAGTACTTC; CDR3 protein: CASKVQGTYGQYF
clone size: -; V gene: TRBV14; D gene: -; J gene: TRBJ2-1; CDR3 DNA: TGTGCCAGCAGCCCCCTAGGGGTAGGGAATGAGCAGTTCTTC; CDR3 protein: CASSPLGVGNEQFF
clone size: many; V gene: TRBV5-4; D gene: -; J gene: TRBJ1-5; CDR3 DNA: TGTGCCAGCAGCCCCGGAGTGGATCAGCCCCAGCATTTT; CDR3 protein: CASSPGVDQPQHF
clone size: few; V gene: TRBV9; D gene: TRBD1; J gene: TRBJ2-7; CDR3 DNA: TGTGCCAGCAGCGTAGATGGGACAGCTCGAGAGCAGTACTTC; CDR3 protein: CASSVDGTAREQYF
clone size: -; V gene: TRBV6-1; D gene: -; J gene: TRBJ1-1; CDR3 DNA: TGTGCCAGAAGTGAACACAGGGACACTGAAGCTTTCTTT; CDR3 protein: CARSEHRDTEAFF
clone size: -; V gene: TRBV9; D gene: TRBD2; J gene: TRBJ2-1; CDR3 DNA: TGTGCCAGCAGCGTCAGCGGGAGTTCCTACAATGAGCAGTTCTTC; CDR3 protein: CASSVSGSSYNEQFF
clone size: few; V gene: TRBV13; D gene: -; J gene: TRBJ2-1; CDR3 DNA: TGTGCCAGCAGCTTAGGCCTGCGAGTCGAGCAGTTCTTC; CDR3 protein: CASSLGLRVEQFF
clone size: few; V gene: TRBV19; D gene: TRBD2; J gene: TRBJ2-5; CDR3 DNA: TGTGCCAGCTTAGCGGGAGAGACAGAGACCCAGTACTTC; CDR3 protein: CASLAGETETQYF
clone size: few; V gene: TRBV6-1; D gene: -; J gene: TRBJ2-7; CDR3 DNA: TGTGCCAGCAGTGTGTCAAGCGTCGAGCAGTACTTC; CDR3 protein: CASSVSSVEQYF
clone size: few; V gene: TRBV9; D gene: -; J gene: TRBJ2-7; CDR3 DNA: TGTGCCAGCAGCGTAGAAGGGGATAGTAGCTACGAGCAGTACTTC; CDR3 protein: CASSVEGDSSYEQYF